This passage covers 18 T cell receptor beta chains from one sample sequenced in a study of T cells after yellow fever vaccination. MiXCR, run by TCRdb on the 5' RACE reads, gives a single entry per CDR3 protein. The data show some 560,000 distinct CDR3 sequences, less than 20% seen once. This material consisted of PBMCs, taken 5 to 6 days after the first yellow fever vaccination. These receptors were taken from a young man who received the YFV17D yellow fever vaccine.

In this sample, this clonotype turned up a few times. The rearrangement joins TRBV7-3 to TRBJ2-1; 9 bases are a match to TRBD2. The CDR3 is 18 amino acids. J gave up 2 bases and V 1 base, and 9 bases lay outside the gene matches. Germline V gene sequence: CDR1 SGHTA, CDR2 FQGTGA. CDR3 nucleotides: TGTGCCAGCAGCTTAAATCCGGGGCGGGGGGGCCCCTACAATGAGCAGTTCTTC. Amino acids: CASSLNPGRGGPYNEQFF.

This clonotype was seen more than once but under ten times. V and J are TRBV9 and TRBJ1-5; no firm D call. Deletions cut 0 bases from V and 0 bases from J, with 7 bases between. The germline gives CDR1 SGDLS, CDR2 YYNGEE. The CDR3 is made up of 15 amino acids. CDR3 region: CASSVVGDSNQPQHF. CDR3 coding DNA: TGTGCCAGCAGCGTAGTCGGGGATAGCAATCAGCCCCAGCATTTT.

The chain employs TRBV3-1 and TRBJ2-5, with 9 nucleotides matching TRBD2. V was clipped by 3 bases and J by 3 bases; unmatched bases: 8. Germline CDR1 and CDR2: LGHDT and YNNKEL (reference sequence). The CDR3 extends over 16 amino acids. DNA of the CDR3: TGTGCCAGCAGCCATTTTCTAGCGGGGTCGGAAGAGACCCAGTACTTC. As protein: CASSHFLAGSEETQYF.

The rearrangement uses TRBV7-9 and TRBJ2-7; the match to TRBD2 covers 7 bases. Germline assignment: CDR1 SEHNR and CDR2 FQNEAQ (reference sequence). The length of the CDR3 is 13 residues. V lost 4 bases to trimming and J lost 6 bases; unmatched junction nucleotides: 6. The CDR3 loop is CASSSGGNSEQYV. CDR3 sequence (DNA): TGTGCCAGCAGCTCCGGGGGGAACAGCGAGCAGTACGTC.

V gene TRBV27 combines with J gene TRBJ2-1, with TRBD1 matching over 9 bases. Germline V CDR1 and CDR2: MNHEY, SMNVEV (reference sequence). V was pared by 8 bases and J by 6 bases, with 11 bases of the junction left unmatched. The CDR3 is made up of 15 amino acids. The CDR3 nucleotides are TGTGCCAGCCAACAGGGGGCTCTAACAGGCAATGAGCAGTTCTTC. This sequence encodes CASQQGALTGNEQFF.

V usage is TRBV6-1 and J usage is TRBJ2-3; 7 bases map to TRBD1. V trimming: 5 bases; J trimming: 6 bases; junction bases outside the gene matches: 8. The germline gives CDR1 MNHNS, CDR2 SASEGT. The CDR3 is 14 residues long. The CDR3 is CASSPTGVGDTQYF. The DNA for the CDR3 is TGTGCCAGCAGTCCTACAGGGGTGGGGGATACGCAGTATTTT.

This chain uses TRBV11-1 with TRBJ1-4; 9 positions match TRBD1. The CDR3 has 14 amino acids. V was pared by 3 bases and J by 7 bases, with 3 bases of the junction left unmatched. CDR1 and CDR2 (germline): SGHAT, FQDESV (reference sequence). The CDR3 region is CASSFGTGSEKLFF. For the CDR3, the DNA is TGTGCCAGCAGCTTCGGGACAGGGAGTGAAAAACTGTTTTTT.

The chain joins TRBV7-9 to TRBJ2-3, with 7 nucleotides matching TRBD2. V trimming: 5 bases; J trimming: 6 bases; junction bases outside the gene matches: 5. The CDR3 extends over 13 amino acids. The germline CDR1 and CDR2 sequences are SEHNR and FQNEAQ (reference sequence). The CDR3 DNA reads as TGTGCCAGCAGCCCGAGGGAGGGCGATACGCAGTATTTT. Translating gives CASSPREGDTQYF. Supplemented by reference TRBV7-9 and TRBJ2-3, the full variable domain reads DTGVSQNPRHKITKRGQNVTFRCDPISEHNRLYWYRQTLGQGPEFLTYFQNEAQLEKSRLLSDRFSAERPKGSFSTLEIQRTEQGDSAMYLCASSPREGDTQYFGPGTRLTVL.

The sample holds a few counts of this clonotype. The chain has TRBV12-3 or TRBV12-4 and TRBJ1-1; D is perhaps TRBD1 (5 bases). The germline V and J ends were trimmed by 1 base and 11 bases, with 11 bases remaining between them. The CDR3 covers 12 residues. In DNA form, the CDR3 reads TGTGCCAGCAGTTTAGGGGGACCGAAGGCTTTCTTT. Its translation: CASSLGGPKAFF.

This clonotype was found a few times. This rearrangement joins TRBV5-1 to TRBJ2-6, with D possibly TRBD1 on 5 matching bases. The CDR3 totals 17 residues. Between the trimmed V and J ends, which lost 8 bases and 0 bases, there was a span of 18 bases. CDR1 and CDR2 from the germline V gene are SGHRS and YFSETQ. CDR3 loop: CASRIGHLNSGANVLTF. The CDR3 nucleotides read TGCGCCAGTCGTATAGGACACCTGAACTCTGGGGCCAACGTCCTGACTTTC.

The chain is built from TRBV6-5 and TRBJ2-3, with TRBD2 identical over 7 bases. Germline V CDR1 and CDR2: MNHEY, SVGAGI. This CDR3 spans 16 amino acids. V lost 2 bases, J lost 0 bases, and 5 bases stayed unmatched. As DNA, the CDR3 is TGTGCCAGCAGTTACCGTCTAGCGGAGAGCACAGATACGCAGTATTTT. It codes for CASSYRLAESTDTQYF.

This clonotype was observed many times. This sequence joins TRBV7-2 and TRBJ1-1; 7 bases are a match to TRBD1. From germline, CDR1 is SGHTA and CDR2 FQGNSA. There are 14 residues in the CDR3. Losses at the gene ends were 5 bases for V and 1 base for J; bases not matched to a gene: 4. The CDR3 here is CASSPGTANTEAFF. The CDR3 region has the DNA TGTGCCAGCAGCCCGGGGACAGCGAACACTGAAGCTTTCTTT.

The chain couples TRBV9 to TRBJ2-7, with D tentatively TRBD2 (6 bases). The CDR3 has 13 amino acids. CDR1 and CDR2 (germline): SGDLS, YYNGEE. The ends were cut back, 7 bases at V and 5 bases at J, with 16 bases in the middle. Here the CDR3 reads CASSGDGVNEQYF. In DNA form, the CDR3 reads TGTGCCAGCTCGGGGGATGGGGTCAACGAGCAGTACTTC.

In the case of this clonotype: This may be a read error: a much more frequent sequence differs by one nucleotide. V usage is TRBV7-6 and J usage is TRBJ2-1, with 13 bases matching TRBD2. The CDR3 extends over 15 amino acids. With 3 bases clipped from V and 5 bases from J, the junction kept 1 base outside the gene matches. Germline CDR1 SGHVS, CDR2 FNYEAQ. The CDR3 region is CASSFTSGGDNEQFF. CDR3 nucleotides: TGTGCCAGCAGCTTTACTAGCGGGGGGGACAATGAGCAGTTCTTC.

This clonotype appeared a few times. J is TRBJ1-4 and V is TRBV5-1, with D maybe TRBD1 (6 bases). V was cut by 5 bases and J by 5 bases, with 13 bases left in between. This CDR3 contains 14 residues. Germline V lookup: CDR1 SGHRS, CDR2 YFSETQ. CDR3 bases: TGCGCCAGCAGTTCAGGACAGCAAAATGAAAAACTGTTTTTT. Its translation: CASSSGQQNEKLFF.

The chain uses TRBV5-4 and TRBJ2-5, with 10 bases lining up with TRBD1. CDR1 is SGHNT and CDR2 is YYREEE in the germline V gene (reference sequence). With 0 bases clipped from V and 5 bases from J, the junction kept 7 bases outside the gene matches. CDR3 size: 16 residues. CDR3 DNA sequence: TGTGCCAGCAGCTTGGATCCGGGACAGGGGCTGGAGACCCAGTACTTC. Residues: CASSLDPGQGLETQYF.

This clonotype was observed at least ten times. The chain links TRBV5-1 to TRBJ1-1; 8 nucleotides align to TRBD1. CDR3 length: 15 residues. Germline V lookup: CDR1 SGHRS, CDR2 YFSETQ. J gave up 7 bases and V 4 bases, and 12 bases lay outside the gene matches. The CDR3 is CASSPARQGPGEAFF. CDR3 nucleotide sequence: TGCGCCAGCAGCCCAGCGAGACAGGGGCCCGGTGAAGCTTTCTTT.

This clonotype was detected ten times or more. The chain recombines TRBV5-1 with TRBJ2-7; D may be TRBD1 or TRBD2 (5 bases each). V was shortened by 4 bases and J by 4 bases, with 18 bases between the two germline ends. Germline loops: CDR1 SGHRS, CDR2 YFSETQ. This CDR3 is built from 15 residues. CDR3 sequence reads: CASSRTGTERYEQYF. CDR3 bases: TGCGCCAGCAGCCGCACTGGGACGGAGAGGTACGAGCAGTACTTC.